This TCR beta chain was recovered during a study of T cell responses to AZD1222 COVID-19 vaccine. Samples with a second dose at about 4 or about 12 weeks were pooled together. Assay used: immunoSEQ multiplex PCR; TCRdb lists only in-frame clones, some missing. The table lists roughly 130,000 clones, 92% of them singletons. CDR3 length: 12 residues. V lost 4 bases and J 0 bases, leaving 3 bases between the germline ends. Germline V gene lookup returns CDR1 LGHDT and CDR2 YNNKEL (reference sequence). Sequenced material: peripheral blood, taken 28 days after the second AZD1222 dose. This receptor was identified in an adult who received the AZD1222 COVID-19 vaccine. The gene calls are TRBV3-1 (or the pseudogene TRBV3-2) and TRBJ1-1; D is uncertain. In DNA, the CDR3 is TGTGCCAGCAGCCTTTTGAACACTGAAGCTTTCTTT. Translating it yields CASSLLNTEAFF.